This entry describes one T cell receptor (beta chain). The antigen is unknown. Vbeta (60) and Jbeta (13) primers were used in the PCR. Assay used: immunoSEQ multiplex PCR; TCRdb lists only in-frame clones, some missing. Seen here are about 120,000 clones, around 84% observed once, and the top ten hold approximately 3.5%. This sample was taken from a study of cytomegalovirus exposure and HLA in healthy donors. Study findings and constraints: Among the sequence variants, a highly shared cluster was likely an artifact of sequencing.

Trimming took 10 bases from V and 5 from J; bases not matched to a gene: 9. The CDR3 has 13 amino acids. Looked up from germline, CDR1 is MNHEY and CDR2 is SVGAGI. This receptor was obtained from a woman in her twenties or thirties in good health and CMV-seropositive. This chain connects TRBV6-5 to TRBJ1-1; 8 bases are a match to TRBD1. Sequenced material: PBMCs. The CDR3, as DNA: TGTGCCACCATACAGGGGGGCTGGACTGAAGCTTTCTTT. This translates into CATIQGGWTEAFF.